This record looks at one TCR beta chain sequence and its context. Its target antigen remains unknown. There are no base qualities to consult, and no much larger clone falls within one base. Other DNA sequences in this sample translate to the same CDR3. This specimen comes from a study of shared clonotypes between healthy human individuals (dated by TCRdb to 2020 to 2022). About the study as a whole: A couple of women and a few men aged 18 to 49 years were included in the cohort. For each donor, three plates each were used for CD4 naive and CD4 memory, two plates were used for CD8 naive, and one plate was used for CD8 memory. To estimate repertoire size and how much clonotype sharing occurs between individuals, the study deeply sequenced the blood TCR repertoires of about five healthy adults. To increase sequencing depth and limit assay-specific biases, different laboratories used diverse techniques to prepare libraries and sequence TCR repertoires. Per donor, leukapheresis produced somewhere between about 0.85 and 9.5 billion PBMCs. Summary of the overall study and its limitations: Because the study included a small number of donors, the genetic and exposure-history diversity represented was limited. Sampling was limited to blood, and TCR repertoires in tissue likely differ from TCR repertoires in blood. Rarefaction of sorted-subset datasets indicated incomplete sequencing despite the large sequencing depth. Based on pairwise subsampling, the degree of clonotype sharing among donors was expected to be affected by sequencing depth. Higher generation probabilities were observed for clonotypes shared by all four sorted-subset donors than for non-shared clonotypes. When several donors were compared, the shared fraction of clonotypes was 5% to 6.5% for naive CD4, less than 4% for naive CD8, more than 2% for memory CD4, and 0.4% for memory CD8. Naive subsets generally had larger estimated clonotype richness than memory subsets did.

The donors were healthy, HIV-negative adults who had no recently reported acute infections or vaccinations. Only Caucasian adults living in Nashville, Tennessee, USA were represented among the donors. CD4+ T cells were enriched through magnetic negative selection, after which naive cells were positively selected on CD45RA and the remaining negative fraction served as the memory subset. Blood was obtained by leukapheresis, after which PBMCs were separated by Ficoll-Histopaque density gradient centrifugation and cryopreserved in liquid nitrogen vapor phase. Analytical flow cytometry was used to check the purity and quantity of each magnetically sorted T cell population. Each sorted fraction had its genomic DNA isolated and then quantified by UV absorbance on a Nanodrop 2000c. TCR CDR3 regions were amplified from genomic DNA by multiplex PCR using the deep immunoSEQ assay. Extracted genomic DNA from each cell subset was spread evenly across all wells of several immunoSEQ 96-well plates, with each plate serving as a replicate. Each replicate PCR for sorted subsets received 200 ng genomic DNA, equal to about 29,000 T cell genomes. Purified libraries were measured with a Qubit 3.0 fluorometer, size-checked on a Bioanalyzer 2100, and measured again with the KAPA Library Quantification kit. Each immunoSEQ 96-well plate was sequenced on its own single-read 150-cycle Illumina NextSeq 550 flow cell. Regarding the original processing steps: Because the immunoSEQ output included only junctional sequences and no quality scores, the filtering could not be the same as the filtering used for full-length reads. Sequences were annotated with PyIR, a Python wrapper for IgBLAST v1.9, using IMGT germline references to assign V/J genes and CDR3. Reads were filtered out if the reads had weak V/J assignments (E-value above 1e-6), no CDR3, stop codons, out-of-frame junctions, or ambiguous translated residues. V3J clonotypes were defined by identical inferred V gene, J gene, and CDR3 amino acid sequence. Percentage overlap between repertoires was computed as shared unique clonotypes divided by the size of the smaller repertoire. Richness of each repertoire was evaluated using RTK rarefaction, the Chao1 estimator, and Recon v2.1 estimates of unobserved clonotypes. Generation probabilities for all TCRbeta clonotypes obtained by the gDNA method from a handful of donors were computed using OLGA. In TCRdb, the immuneACCESS table is reduced to in-frame sequences with V and J assigned. These tables do not hold every clone; where another copy was compared, an unresolved V gene accounts for under half, and the others remain unexplained. The V and J calls and clone size are taken from that table; D and trimming were inferred from the DNA. For this sample the table gives 780,000 or so clones, of which about two thirds were detected only once. The ten largest clones capture less than 2% of the sample.

The germline V gene (reference sequence) provides CDR1 DFQATT and CDR2 SNEGSKA. V lost 3 bases and J lost 5 bases; the stretch between them is 6 bases long. The CDR3 contains 11 residues, cysteine and phenylalanine counted. Kept here is only the CDR3 DNA, which spans 33 bases and is read in frame from base 1. This receptor was identified in a woman aged 30 to 39 in good health. Recombination connected TRBV20-1 to TRBJ2-3, with no D gene named confidently. The specimen sequenced was memory CD4+ T cells sorted from blood. According to the study, the label for this sample's cell subset or site signals: CD45RA-negative fraction. The sequenced DNA is TGCAGTGCTAGGTCTGGAGATACGCAGTATTTT. It translates as CSARSGDTQYF.